The TCR beta chain described here comes from a study of blood T cell repertoires in COVID-19. Study background: The study drew acute and convalescent COVID-19 samples from the United States, Italy and Spain.

Trimming took 11 bases from V and 2 from J; bases not matched to a gene: 12. The CDR3 extends over 15 amino acids. The germline CDR1 and CDR2 sequences are SNHLY and FYNNEI. Some clones are missing from TCRdb's copy, which holds only in-frame ones; the method was immunoSEQ multiplex PCR. Here the sample spans about 220,000 clones, roughly 80% being singletons. The TCR sequence derives from a woman in her thirties or forties who had been exposed to COVID-19. The sample comprised PBMCs or T cells enriched from blood (not recorded which). The gene calls are TRBV2 and TRBJ2-5, with 9 bases identical to TRBD2. The CDR3 DNA sequence: TGTGCCCTCCCTTTGGTAGCGGGGGCACAAGAGACCCAGTACTTC. This encodes CALPLVAGAQETQYF.